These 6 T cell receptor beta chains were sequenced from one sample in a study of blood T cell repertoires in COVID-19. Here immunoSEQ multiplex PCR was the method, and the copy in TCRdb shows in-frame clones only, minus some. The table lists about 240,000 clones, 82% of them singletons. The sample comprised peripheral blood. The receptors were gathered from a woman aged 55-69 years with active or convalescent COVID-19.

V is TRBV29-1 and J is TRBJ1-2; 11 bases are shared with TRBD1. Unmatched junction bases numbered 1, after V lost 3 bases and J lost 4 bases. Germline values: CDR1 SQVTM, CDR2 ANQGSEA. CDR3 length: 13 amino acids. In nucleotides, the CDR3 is TGCAGCGTTGATGGGACAGGGGGCTATGGCTACACCTTC. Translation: CSVDGTGGYGYTF.

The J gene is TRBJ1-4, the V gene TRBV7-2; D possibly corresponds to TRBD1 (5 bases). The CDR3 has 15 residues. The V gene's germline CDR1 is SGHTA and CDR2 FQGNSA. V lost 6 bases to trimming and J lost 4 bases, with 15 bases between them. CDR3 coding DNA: TGTGCCAGCAGGCAAATGGGGGGAGTTAATGAAAAACTGTTTTTT. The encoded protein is CASRQMGGVNEKLFF.

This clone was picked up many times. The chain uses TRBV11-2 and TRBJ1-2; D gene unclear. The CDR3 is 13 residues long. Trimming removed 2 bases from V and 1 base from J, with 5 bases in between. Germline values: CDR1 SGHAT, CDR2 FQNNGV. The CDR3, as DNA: TGTGCCAGCAGCTTACGGGGTAACTATGGCTACACCTTC. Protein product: CASSLRGNYGYTF.

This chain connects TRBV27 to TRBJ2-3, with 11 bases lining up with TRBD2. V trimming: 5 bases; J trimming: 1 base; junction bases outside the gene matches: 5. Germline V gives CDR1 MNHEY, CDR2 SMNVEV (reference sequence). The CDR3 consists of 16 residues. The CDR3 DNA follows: TGTGCCAGCAGTGGGACGACTAGCGGGGGCACAGATACGCAGTATTTT. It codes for CASSGTTSGGTDTQYF.

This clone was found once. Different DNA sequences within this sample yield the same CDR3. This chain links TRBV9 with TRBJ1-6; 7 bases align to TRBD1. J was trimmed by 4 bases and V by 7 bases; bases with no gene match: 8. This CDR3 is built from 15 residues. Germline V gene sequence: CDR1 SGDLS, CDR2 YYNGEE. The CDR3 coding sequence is TGTGCCAGCTCAACAGGGGATGGATATAATTCACCCCTCCACTTT. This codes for CASSTGDGYNSPLHF. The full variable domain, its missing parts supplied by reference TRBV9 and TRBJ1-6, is DSGVTQTPKHLITATGQRVTLRCSPRSGDLSVYWYQQSLDQGLQFLIQYYNGEERAKGNILERFSAQQFPDLHSELNLSSLELGDSALYFCASSTGDGYNSPLHFGNGTRLTVT.

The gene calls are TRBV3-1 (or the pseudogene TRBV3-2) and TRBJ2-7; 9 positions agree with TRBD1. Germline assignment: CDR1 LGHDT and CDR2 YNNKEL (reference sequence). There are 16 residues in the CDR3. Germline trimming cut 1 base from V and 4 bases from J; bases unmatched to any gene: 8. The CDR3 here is CASSQAGTGRMYEQYF. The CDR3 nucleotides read TGTGCCAGCAGCCAAGCCGGGACAGGGCGTATGTACGAGCAGTACTTC.